This entry concerns a single T cell receptor beta chain. This CDR3 is built from 21 residues. Trimming removed 9 bases from V and 0 bases from J; junction bases left unmatched: 24. CDR1 is LNHDA, CDR2 SQIVND, per germline (reference sequence). The data were obtained in a study of blood T cell repertoires in COVID-19. Whole-study context: Nucleic acid was either cDNA or gDNA, and it came from T cells, B-cell-depleted T cells, or PBMCs.

TCRdb's table, derived via immunoSEQ multiplex PCR, lists solely in-frame clones and lacks some. The sample gives over 70,000 clones, about 80% of which show up once; about a tenth is in the top ten. The sequenced sample consisted of peripheral blood. The chain uses TRBV19 and TRBJ2-2; TRBD2 aligns across 8 bases. The clonotype was recovered from a woman aged 70-85 years with acute or convalescent COVID-19. Here the CDR3 reads CASTDNRGGRPVITNTGELFF. For the CDR3, the DNA is TGTGCCAGCACTGACAATAGAGGCGGGAGGCCCGTAATTACGAACACCGGGGAGCTGTTTTTT. Variable domain in full (rest from reference TRBV19 and TRBJ2-2): DGGITQSPKYLFRKEGQNVTLSCEQNLNHDAMYWYRQDPGQGLRLIYYSQIVNDFQKGDIAEGYSVSREKKESFPLTVTSAQKNPTAFYLCASTDNRGGRPVITNTGELFFGEGSRLTVL.